The clone carrying this T cell receptor (beta chain) was seen repeatedly, ten times or more. Its specificity is not known. Hyperthyroidism was newly diagnosed in patients aged 18 to 65 (duration under 2 months). RNA transcripts yielded amplified TCR beta CDR3 regions. Carried out on the TCR CDR3, a first-round RT-PCR used the HTBI primer set. TCRdb called the multiplex PCR reads again in MiXCR, with one record for every CDR3 protein. This repertoire shows 350,000 to 400,000 distinct CDR3 sequences, about 20% found once; its top ten account for about 4%. This sample was included in a study of T cells in Graves' hyperthyroidism and ophthalmopathy. Study-wide findings and caveats: Blood also held most thyroid clonotypes expanded beyond 0.001.

Germline CDR1 and CDR2: MGHDK and SYGVNS. V shed 6 bases and J shed 3 bases, with 3 bases lying between them. The CDR3 is 11 amino acids. The sequenced sample was blood. This clonotype was obtained from a woman younger than 35 with Graves' hyperthyroidism. This rearrangement joins TRBV25-1 to TRBJ1-3, with no clear D. CDR3 bases: TGTGCCAGCAGGTTTGGAAACACCATATATTTT. This codes for CASRFGNTIYF.